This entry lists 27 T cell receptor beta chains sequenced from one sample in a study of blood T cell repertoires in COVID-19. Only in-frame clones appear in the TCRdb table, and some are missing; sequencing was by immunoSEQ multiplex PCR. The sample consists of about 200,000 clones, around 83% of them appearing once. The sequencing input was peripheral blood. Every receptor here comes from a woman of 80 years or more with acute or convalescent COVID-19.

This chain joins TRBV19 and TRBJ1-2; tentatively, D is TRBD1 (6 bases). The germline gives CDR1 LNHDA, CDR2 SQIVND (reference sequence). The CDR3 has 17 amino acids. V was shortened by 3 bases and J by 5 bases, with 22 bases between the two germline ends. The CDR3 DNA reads TGTGCCAGTAGTATCGCCCCTGACTTAGACAGGCCATATGGCTACACCTTC. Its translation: CASSIAPDLDRPYGYTF.

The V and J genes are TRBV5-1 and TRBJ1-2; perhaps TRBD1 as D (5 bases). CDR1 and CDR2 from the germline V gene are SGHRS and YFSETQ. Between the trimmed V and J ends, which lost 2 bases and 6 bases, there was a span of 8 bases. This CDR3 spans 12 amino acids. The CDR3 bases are TGCGCCAGCAGCTTCGGAGGGGATGGCTACACCTTC. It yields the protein CASSFGGDGYTF.

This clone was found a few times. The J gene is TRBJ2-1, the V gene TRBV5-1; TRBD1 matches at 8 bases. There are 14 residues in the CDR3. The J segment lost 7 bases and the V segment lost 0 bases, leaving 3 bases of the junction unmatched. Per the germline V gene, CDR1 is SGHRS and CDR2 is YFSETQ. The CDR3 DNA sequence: TGCGCCAGCAGCTTGGTCAGGGGGCTGAATGAGCAGTTCTTC. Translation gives CASSLVRGLNEQFF.

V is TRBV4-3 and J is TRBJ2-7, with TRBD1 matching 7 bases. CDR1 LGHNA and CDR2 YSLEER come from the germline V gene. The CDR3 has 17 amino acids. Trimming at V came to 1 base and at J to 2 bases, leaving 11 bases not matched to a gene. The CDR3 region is CASSQASFGTVTYEQYF. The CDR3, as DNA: TGCGCCAGCAGCCAAGCGTCTTTCGGGACAGTAACCTACGAGCAGTACTTC.

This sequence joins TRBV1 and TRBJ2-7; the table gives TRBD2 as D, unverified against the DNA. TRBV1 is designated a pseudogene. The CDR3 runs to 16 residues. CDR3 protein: CTSSHDSGLQTYEQYF. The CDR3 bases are TGCACCAGCAGCCACGATTCGGGACTCCAAACCTACGAGCAGTACTTC.

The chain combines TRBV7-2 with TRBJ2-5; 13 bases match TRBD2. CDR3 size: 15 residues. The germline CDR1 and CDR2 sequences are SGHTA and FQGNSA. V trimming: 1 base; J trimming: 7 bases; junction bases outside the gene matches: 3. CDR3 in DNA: TGTGCCAGCAGCTTAGGACTAGCGGGAGGCCGGACCCAGTACTTC. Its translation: CASSLGLAGGRTQYF.

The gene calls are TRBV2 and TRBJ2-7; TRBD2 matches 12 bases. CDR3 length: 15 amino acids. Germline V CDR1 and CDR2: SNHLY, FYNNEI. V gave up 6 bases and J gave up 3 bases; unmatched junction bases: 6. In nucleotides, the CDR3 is TGTGCCAGCAGGGAGTTGACTAGCGGGAGCTACGAGCAGTACTTC. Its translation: CASRELTSGSYEQYF.

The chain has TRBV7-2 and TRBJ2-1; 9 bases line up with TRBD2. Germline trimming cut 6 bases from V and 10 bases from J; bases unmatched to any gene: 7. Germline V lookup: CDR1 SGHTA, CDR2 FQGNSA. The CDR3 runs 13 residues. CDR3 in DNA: TGTGCCAGCAGAAGAGCGGGGGGCCTCGAGCAGTTCTTC. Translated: CASRRAGGLEQFF.

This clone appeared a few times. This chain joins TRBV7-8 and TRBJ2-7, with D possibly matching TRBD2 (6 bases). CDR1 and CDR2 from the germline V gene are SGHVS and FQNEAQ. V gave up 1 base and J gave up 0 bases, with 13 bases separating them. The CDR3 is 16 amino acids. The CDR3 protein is CASSLGEGTYSYEQYF. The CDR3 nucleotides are TGTGCCAGCAGCTTAGGAGAGGGGACTTACTCCTACGAGCAGTACTTC.

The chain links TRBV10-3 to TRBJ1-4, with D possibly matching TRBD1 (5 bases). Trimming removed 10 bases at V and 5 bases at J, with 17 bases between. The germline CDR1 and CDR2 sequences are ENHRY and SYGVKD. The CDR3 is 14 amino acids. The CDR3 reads CATSPVAGNEKLFF. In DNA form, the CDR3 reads TGTGCCACCAGCCCAGTGGCAGGGAATGAAAAACTGTTTTTT.

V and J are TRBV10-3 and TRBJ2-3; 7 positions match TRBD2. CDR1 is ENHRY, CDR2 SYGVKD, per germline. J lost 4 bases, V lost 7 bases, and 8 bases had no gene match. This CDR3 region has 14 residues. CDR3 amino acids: CAITEGRVSDTQYF. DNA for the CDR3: TGTGCCATCACCGAGGGGAGGGTGTCAGATACGCAGTATTTT.

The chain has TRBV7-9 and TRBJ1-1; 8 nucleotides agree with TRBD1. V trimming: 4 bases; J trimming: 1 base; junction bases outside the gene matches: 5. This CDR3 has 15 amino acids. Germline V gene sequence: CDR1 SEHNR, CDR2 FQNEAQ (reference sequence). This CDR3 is CASSSTGGANTEAFF. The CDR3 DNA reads TGTGCCAGCAGCTCAACAGGGGGTGCGAACACTGAAGCTTTCTTT.

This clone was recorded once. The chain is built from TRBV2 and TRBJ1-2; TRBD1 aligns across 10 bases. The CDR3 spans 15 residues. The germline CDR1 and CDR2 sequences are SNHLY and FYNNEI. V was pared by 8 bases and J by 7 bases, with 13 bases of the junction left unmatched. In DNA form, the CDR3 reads TGTGCCAGCCCGAAAGAGGGACAGGGGTATGGTGGCTACACCTTC. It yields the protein CASPKEGQGYGGYTF.

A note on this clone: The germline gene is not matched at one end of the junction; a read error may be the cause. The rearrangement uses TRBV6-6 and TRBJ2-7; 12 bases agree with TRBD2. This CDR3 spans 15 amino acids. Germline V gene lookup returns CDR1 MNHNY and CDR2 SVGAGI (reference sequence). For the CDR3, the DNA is TGTGCCAGCAGTGGACTAGCGGGGACCCATTACGGGCAGTACTTC. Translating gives CASSGLAGTHYGQYF.

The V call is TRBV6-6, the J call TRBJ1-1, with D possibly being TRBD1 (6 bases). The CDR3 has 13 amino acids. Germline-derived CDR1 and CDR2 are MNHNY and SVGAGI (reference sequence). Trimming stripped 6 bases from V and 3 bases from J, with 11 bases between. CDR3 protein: CASRPDRYTEAFF. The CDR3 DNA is TGTGCCAGCAGGCCCGACAGGTACACTGAAGCTTTCTTT.

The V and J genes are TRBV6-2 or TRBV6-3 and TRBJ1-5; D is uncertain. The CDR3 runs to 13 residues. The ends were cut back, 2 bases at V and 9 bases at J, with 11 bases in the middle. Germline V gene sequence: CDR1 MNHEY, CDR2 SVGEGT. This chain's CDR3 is CASSYPRPGPQHF. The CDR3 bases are TGTGCCAGCAGTTACCCGCGTCCCGGGCCCCAGCATTTT.

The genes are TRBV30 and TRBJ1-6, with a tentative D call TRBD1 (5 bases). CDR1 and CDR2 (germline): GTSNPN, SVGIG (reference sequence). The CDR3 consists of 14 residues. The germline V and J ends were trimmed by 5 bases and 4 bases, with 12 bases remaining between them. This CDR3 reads CAWCQGPYNSPLHF. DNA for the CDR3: TGTGCCTGGTGCCAGGGTCCTTATAATTCACCCCTCCACTTT.

The CDR3 region has the DNA TGCGCCAGCAGCTTGGGCTCAGTGGGAGGGTTCTCAGAGACCCAGTACTTC. It yields the protein CASSLGSVGGFSETQYF. V and J are TRBV5-1 and TRBJ2-5; 7 positions match TRBD2. Trimming cost V 0 bases and J 4 bases; bases outside gene matches: 12. The CDR3 is 17 amino acids. Germline CDR1 SGHRS, CDR2 YFSETQ.

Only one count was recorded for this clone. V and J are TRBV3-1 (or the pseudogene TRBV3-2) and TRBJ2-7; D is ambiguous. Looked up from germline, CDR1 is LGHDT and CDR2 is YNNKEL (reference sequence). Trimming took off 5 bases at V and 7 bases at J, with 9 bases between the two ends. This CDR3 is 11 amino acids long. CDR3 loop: CASSCPKEQYF. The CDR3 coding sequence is TGTGCCAGCAGCTGCCCTAAAGAGCAGTACTTC.

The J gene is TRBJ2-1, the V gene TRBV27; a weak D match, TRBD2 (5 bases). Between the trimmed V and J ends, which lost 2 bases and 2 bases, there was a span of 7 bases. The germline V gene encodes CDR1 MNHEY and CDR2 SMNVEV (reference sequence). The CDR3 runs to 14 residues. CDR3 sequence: CASSLLAPYNEQFF. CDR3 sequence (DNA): TGTGCCAGCAGTTTACTAGCCCCCTACAATGAGCAGTTCTTC.

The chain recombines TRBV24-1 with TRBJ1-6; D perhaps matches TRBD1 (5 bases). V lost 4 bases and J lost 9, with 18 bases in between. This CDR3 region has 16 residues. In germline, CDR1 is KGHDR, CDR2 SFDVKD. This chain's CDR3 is CATSEVDSPWGSPLHF. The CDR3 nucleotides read TGTGCCACCAGTGAAGTAGACAGCCCGTGGGGTTCACCCCTCCACTTT.

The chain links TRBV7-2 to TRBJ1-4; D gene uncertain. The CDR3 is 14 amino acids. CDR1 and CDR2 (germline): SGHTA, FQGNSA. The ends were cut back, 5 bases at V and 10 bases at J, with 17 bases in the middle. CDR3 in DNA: TGTGCCAGCAGCCCCCCGGACGGGAACGGAAAACTGTTTTTT. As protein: CASSPPDGNGKLFF.

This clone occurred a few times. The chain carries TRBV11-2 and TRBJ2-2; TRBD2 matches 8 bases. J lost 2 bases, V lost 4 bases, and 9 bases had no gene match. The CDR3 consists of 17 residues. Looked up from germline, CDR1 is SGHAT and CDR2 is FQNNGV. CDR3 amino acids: CASSSPRGGSNTGELFF. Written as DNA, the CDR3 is TGTGCCAGCAGCTCGCCTCGCGGGGGGTCCAACACCGGGGAGCTGTTTTTT.

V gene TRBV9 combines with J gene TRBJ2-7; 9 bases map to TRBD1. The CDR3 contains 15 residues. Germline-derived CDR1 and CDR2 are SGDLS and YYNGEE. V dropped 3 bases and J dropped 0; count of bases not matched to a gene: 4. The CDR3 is CASSAGQGTSYEQYF. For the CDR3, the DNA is TGTGCCAGCAGCGCAGGACAGGGGACCTCCTACGAGCAGTACTTC.

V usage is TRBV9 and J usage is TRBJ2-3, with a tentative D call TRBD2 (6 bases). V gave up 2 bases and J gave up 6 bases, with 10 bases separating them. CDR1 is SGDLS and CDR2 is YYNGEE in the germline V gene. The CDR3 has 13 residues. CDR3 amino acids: CASSVAGLDTQYF. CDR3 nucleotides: TGTGCCAGCAGCGTTGCGGGGTTGGATACGCAGTATTTT.

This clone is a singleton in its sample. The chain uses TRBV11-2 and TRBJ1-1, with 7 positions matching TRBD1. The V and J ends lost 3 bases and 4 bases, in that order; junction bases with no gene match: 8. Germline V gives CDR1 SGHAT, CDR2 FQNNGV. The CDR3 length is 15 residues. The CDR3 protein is CASSFTLDRATEAFF. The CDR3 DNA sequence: TGTGCCAGCAGCTTCACTCTAGACAGGGCCACTGAAGCTTTCTTT.

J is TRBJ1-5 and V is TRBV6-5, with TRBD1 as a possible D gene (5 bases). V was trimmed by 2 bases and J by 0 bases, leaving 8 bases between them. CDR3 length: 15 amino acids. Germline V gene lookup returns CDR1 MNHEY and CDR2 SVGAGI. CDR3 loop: CASSYSGTSNQPQHF. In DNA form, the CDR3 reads TGTGCCAGCAGTTACAGCGGGACTAGCAATCAGCCCCAGCATTTT.